This T cell receptor (beta chain) was found in a study of blood T cell repertoires in COVID-19. Overall study: Whether acute or convalescent, the COVID-19 samples came from the United States, Italy and Spain.

Only one count was recorded for this clone. The data were produced by immunoSEQ multiplex PCR, yet TCRdb's version contains in-frame clones alone and is incomplete. The sample has some 150,000 clones; less than 90% are singletons. Germline-derived CDR1 and CDR2 are ENHRY and SYGVKD. The V and J ends lost 4 bases and 4 bases, in that order; junction bases with no gene match: 0. The CDR3 is 13 residues long. Across about two dozen US areas, participants ranged in age from about 18 to 90 years. The receptor's source is a human donor with acute COVID-19. The donor label of this sample is uncertain. The chain links TRBV10-3 to TRBJ1-3; TRBD1 matches at 8 bases. The sample comprised PBMCs or T cells enriched from blood (not recorded which). CDR3 amino acids: CAISAGGGNTIYF. CDR3 nucleotide sequence: TGTGCCATCAGTGCAGGGGGCGGAAACACCATATATTTT.